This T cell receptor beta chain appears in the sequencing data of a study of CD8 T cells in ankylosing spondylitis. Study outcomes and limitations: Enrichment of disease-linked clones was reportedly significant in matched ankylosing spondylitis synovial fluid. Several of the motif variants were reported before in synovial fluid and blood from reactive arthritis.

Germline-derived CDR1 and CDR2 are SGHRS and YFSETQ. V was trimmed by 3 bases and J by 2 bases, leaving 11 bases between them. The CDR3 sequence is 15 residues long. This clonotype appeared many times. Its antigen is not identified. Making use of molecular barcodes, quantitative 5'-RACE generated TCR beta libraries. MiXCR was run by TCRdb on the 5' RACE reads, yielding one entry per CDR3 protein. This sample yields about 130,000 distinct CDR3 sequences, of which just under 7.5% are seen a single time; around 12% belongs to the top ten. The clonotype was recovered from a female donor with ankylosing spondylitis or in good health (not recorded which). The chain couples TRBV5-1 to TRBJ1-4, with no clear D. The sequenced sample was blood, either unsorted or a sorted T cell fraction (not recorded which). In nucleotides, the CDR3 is TGCGCCAGCAGCTACCGACGGCTTACTAATGAAAAACTGTTTTTT. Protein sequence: CASSYRRLTNEKLFF.